The source of this TCR beta chain is a study of CD8 T cells in ankylosing spondylitis. Using quantitative 5'-RACE with molecular barcodes, the authors made TCR beta libraries. MiXCR, run by TCRdb on the 5' RACE reads, gives a single entry per CDR3 protein. Of some 700,000 distinct CDR3 sequences in the sample, roughly 19% are singletons; the top ten hold 15% to 20%. Broader study findings: Disease-linked clones were found to be CD8+ and relatively rare in peripheral blood. In ankylosing spondylitis patients, matched synovial fluid reportedly showed significant enrichment of disease-linked clones. One TCR beta motif, made up of under ten highly homologous variants, appeared characteristic of ankylosing spondylitis blood.

A note on this clonotype: The antigen is not known.

Input material: blood, either unsorted or a sorted T cell fraction (not recorded which). The receptor was isolated from a male donor with ankylosing spondylitis.

CDR3 bases: TGCAGTGCTAGTCGTGCGGCTCCAAACTACGAGCAGTACTTC. The encoded protein is CSASRAAPNYEQYF. The chain is built from TRBV20-1 and TRBJ2-7; unclear D gene. CDR3 length equals 14 residues. Per germline, CDR1 DFQATT and CDR2 SNEGSKA (reference sequence). V dropped 3 bases and J dropped 3 bases, with 15 bases sitting between them.